The 24 T cell receptor beta chains reported below all come from one sample, sequenced in a study of vaccination and CD4 T cells after COVID-19. Documented treatment: approximately 10-day PBMC culture with coronavirus spike peptide pools or control peptides (ViraFEST assay). These receptors' targets are unknown. An Oncomine TCR Beta short-read assay was used to sequence the DNA from cultured CD4+ T cells. TCRdb itself ran the PCR reads through MiXCR, one entry per CDR3 protein. The sample includes about 10,000 distinct CDR3 sequences, more than 25% of them seen just once. The starting material was CD4+ T cells from blood, cultured in vitro, obtained after SARS-CoV-2 vaccination. The receptor source for this set is a human donor who had recovered from COVID-19.

The chain has TRBV5-4 and TRBJ1-2, with 7 bases lining up with TRBD1. The germline CDR1 and CDR2 sequences are SGHNT and YYREEE (reference sequence). The J segment lost 4 bases and the V segment lost 4 bases, leaving 10 bases of the junction unmatched. This CDR3 is built from 15 residues. The CDR3 DNA is TGTGCCAGCAGCCCCAGGGGGACACTTGGCTATGGCTACACCTTC. Its translation: CASSPRGTLGYGYTF.

The chain combines TRBV5-6 with TRBJ2-5; 14 bases line up with TRBD2. The CDR3 is 15 amino acids. J lost 5 bases, V lost 5 bases, and 5 bases had no gene match. Germline values: CDR1 SGHDT, CDR2 YYEEEE. The CDR3: CASRTSGRARETQYF. In nucleotides, the CDR3 is TGTGCCAGCAGGACTAGCGGGAGGGCCCGGGAGACCCAGTACTTC.

V usage is TRBV2 and J usage is TRBJ1-1; D is possibly TRBD1 (6 bases). The germline CDR1 and CDR2 sequences are SNHLY and FYNNEI. Trimming took off 6 bases at V and 1 base at J, with 12 bases between the two ends. The CDR3 has 14 residues. The CDR3 DNA follows: TGTGCCAGCAGCTCACAGGGTTGGAACACTGAAGCTTTCTTT. Protein: CASSSQGWNTEAFF.

The chain employs TRBV5-4 and TRBJ1-6, with D unresolved. V was shortened by 3 bases and J by 5 bases, with 9 bases between the two germline ends. This CDR3 comprises 14 residues. Germline lookup yields CDR1 SGHNT and CDR2 YYREEE (reference sequence). CDR3 amino acids: CASSSFRDNSPLHF. The CDR3 region has the DNA TGTGCCAGCAGCTCGTTCCGGGATAATTCACCCCTCCACTTT.

This clonotype was observed a single time. In nucleotides, the CDR3 is TGTGCCAGTAAACGAGGGGGACTTGGGGGGTCAGCCTACGAGCAGTACTTC. This sequence encodes CASKRGGLGGSAYEQYF. The chain couples TRBV19 to TRBJ2-7; possibly TRBD1 or TRBD2 for D (6 bases each). The V end was cut by 7 bases, the J end by 2 bases, with 24 bases between. The CDR3 extends over 17 amino acids. Germline loops: CDR1 LNHDA, CDR2 SQIVND (reference sequence).

The rearrangement links TRBV2 to TRBJ2-1; D possibly corresponds to TRBD1 (5 bases). The germline V and J ends were trimmed by 9 bases and 5 bases, with 8 bases remaining between them. The CDR3 has 11 residues. The germline V gene has CDR1 SNHLY and CDR2 FYNNEI. The CDR3 protein is CARRQHNEQFF. The CDR3, as DNA: TGTGCCAGGAGACAGCACAATGAGCAGTTCTTC.

The chain is built from TRBV24-1 and TRBJ1-5; D ambiguous. This CDR3 is 12 amino acids long. Deletions cut 4 bases from V and 4 bases from J, with 4 bases between. Germline assignment: CDR1 KGHDR and CDR2 SFDVKD. CDR3 residues: CATSETNQPQHF. The CDR3 DNA is TGTGCCACCAGTGAAACAAATCAGCCCCAGCATTTT.

The CDR3 reads CASLWTASTDTQYF. CDR3 in DNA: TGTGCCAGCCTCTGGACGGCTAGCACAGATACGCAGTATTTT. The gene calls are TRBV5-8 and TRBJ2-3; D remains ambiguous. V lost 7 bases to trimming and J lost 0 bases, with 12 bases between them. CDR1 is SGHTS and CDR2 is YDEGEE in the germline V gene. This CDR3 spans 14 amino acids.

This rearrangement joins TRBV7-2 to TRBJ2-3, with 7 nucleotides matching TRBD2. J was trimmed by 3 bases and V by 3 bases; bases with no gene match: 3. This CDR3 region has 14 residues. CDR1 and CDR2 from the germline V gene are SGHTA and FQGNSA. The CDR3 sequence: CASSLGGLTDTQYF. Written as DNA, the CDR3 is TGTGCCAGCAGCTTGGGAGGGTTGACAGATACGCAGTATTTT.

The rearrangement joins TRBV5-1 to TRBJ1-1, with 7 bases aligning to TRBD1. Trimming cost V 4 bases and J 5 bases; bases outside gene matches: 11. CDR3 size: 15 residues. The germline CDR1 and CDR2 sequences are SGHRS and YFSETQ. CDR3 loop: CASSPGGGGGTEAFF. The CDR3 bases are TGCGCCAGCAGCCCCGGGGGAGGGGGCGGGACTGAAGCTTTCTTT.

Within the sample, this clonotype is medium-sized. The gene calls are TRBV27 and TRBJ1-5; D call uncertain. Germline CDR1 and CDR2: MNHEY and SMNVEV (reference sequence). The germline V and J ends were trimmed by 3 bases and 7 bases, with 13 bases remaining between them. CDR3 length: 14 residues. Here the CDR3 reads CASSLEGRRQPQHF. CDR3 coding DNA: TGTGCCAGCAGTTTGGAGGGTCGACGGCAGCCCCAGCATTTT.

This chain connects TRBV28 to TRBJ1-5, with 7 positions matching TRBD1. Germline CDR1 is MDHEN and CDR2 is SYDVKM. The CDR3 covers 14 residues. After removal of 8 bases from V and 6 bases from J, the junction contained 10 bases not matched to a gene. The CDR3 DNA follows: TGTGCCAGCTCTGGACCGACAGGGCCTCAGCCCCAGCATTTT. Translation: CASSGPTGPQPQHF.

This clonotype was recorded a few times. The chain links TRBV12-3 or TRBV12-4 to TRBJ2-5; TRBD2 matches 9 bases. V lost 3 bases to trimming and J lost 5 bases; unmatched junction nucleotides: 13. The CDR3 sequence is 17 residues long. The CDR3 loop is CASSFGVLAGGLETQYF. The CDR3 nucleotides read TGTGCCAGCAGTTTTGGCGTGTTGGCGGGAGGGTTGGAGACCCAGTACTTC.

This clonotype was counted only a few times. The V and J genes are TRBV20-1 and TRBJ1-2; a weak D match, TRBD1 (5 bases). Germline V lookup: CDR1 DFQATT, CDR2 SNEGSKA (reference sequence). The CDR3 is 14 residues long. V gave up 6 bases and J gave up 7 bases, with 21 bases separating them. The chain's CDR3 is CSATGAAPSFGYTF. The CDR3 bases are TGCAGTGCCACTGGGGCGGCCCCCTCGTTTGGCTACACCTTC.

This chain uses TRBV6-1 with TRBJ1-3; TRBD1 is a possible D gene (6 bases). The germline V gene has CDR1 MNHNS and CDR2 SASEGT. Trimming stripped 1 base from V and 6 bases from J, with 13 bases between. The CDR3 spans 15 residues. CDR3 region: CASSEVRGAKNTIYF. As DNA, the CDR3 is TGTGCCAGCAGTGAAGTTCGGGGGGCGAAAAACACCATATATTTT.

By share, this clonotype counts as medium-sized (0.01 to 0.1%). This rearrangement joins TRBV15 to TRBJ1-6; 8 bases map to TRBD1. V was pared by 7 bases and J by 6 bases, with 14 bases of the junction left unmatched. The germline V gene has CDR1 LNHNV and CDR2 YYDKDF (reference sequence). The CDR3 totals 17 residues. CDR3 residues: CATTSRTGNFRNSPLHF. The CDR3 nucleotides read TGTGCCACCACCTCCCGGACAGGGAATTTTCGTAATTCACCCCTCCACTTT.

The V call is TRBV20-1, the J call TRBJ1-1; D unresolved. The CDR3 sequence is 12 residues long. V was trimmed by 3 bases and J by 4 bases, leaving 9 bases between them. Germline values: CDR1 DFQATT, CDR2 SNEGSKA (reference sequence). CDR3: CSASAQSTEAFF. The CDR3 DNA is TGCAGTGCTAGTGCCCAGAGCACTGAAGCTTTCTTT.

As for this clonotype: Because the CDR3's place on the DNA is in doubt, the DNA is left out and the CDR3 is given as listed by TCRdb. The chain couples TRBV21-1 to TRBJ1-2; the table's D call TRBD1 went unverified against the DNA. TRBV21-1 is a pseudogene locus. The length of the CDR3 is 21 amino acids, counting both ends. This CDR3 reads CASSPWRVGGGAAYTNYGYTF.

This clonotype was counted between two and nine times. The V and J genes are TRBV2 and TRBJ2-2, with D hard to call. This CDR3 region has 14 residues. Germline lookup yields CDR1 SNHLY and CDR2 FYNNEI. V lost 2 bases to trimming and J lost 0 bases, with 4 bases between them. Here the CDR3 reads CASSEQTNTGELFF. CDR3 nucleotide sequence: TGTGCCAGCAGTGAACAGACGAACACCGGGGAGCTGTTTTTT. Looking up the rest from reference TRBV2 and TRBJ2-2 gives the full variable domain: EPEVTQTPSHQVTQMGQEVILRCVPISNHLYFYWYRQILGQKVEFLVSFYNNEISEKSEIFDDQFSVERPDGSNFTLKIRSTKLEDSAMYFCASSEQTNTGELFFGEGSRLTVL.

This chain connects TRBV11-3 to TRBJ2-3; 13 bases fit TRBD2. Germline values: CDR1 SGHNT, CDR2 YENEEA. The CDR3 covers 17 residues. J gave up 2 bases and V 5 bases, and 7 bases lay outside the gene matches. CDR3 sequence (DNA): TGTGCCAGCAGCGTAAGGGGACTAGCGGGACCCACAGATACGCAGTATTTT. Translation: CASSVRGLAGPTDTQYF.

The chain joins TRBV30 to TRBJ2-7, with unresolved D. Deletions cut 6 bases from V and 5 bases from J, with 2 bases between. The CDR3 spans 8 residues. CDR1 is GTSNPN, CDR2 SVGIG, per germline (reference sequence). This CDR3 reads CACNEQYF. CDR3 coding DNA: TGTGCCTGCAACGAGCAGTACTTC. Complete variable domain (other parts from reference TRBV30 and TRBJ2-7): SQTIHQWPATLVQPVGSPLSLECTVEGTSNPNLYWYRQAAGRGLQLLFYSVGIGQISSEVPQNLSASRPQDRQFILSSKKLLLSDSGFYLCACNEQYFGPGTRLTVT.

The chain carries TRBV27 and TRBJ2-1; TRBD2 aligns across 9 bases. V shed 6 bases, J shed 10 bases, and the junction held 4 bases outside the gene matches. Per the germline V gene, CDR1 is MNHEY and CDR2 is SMNVEV (reference sequence). This CDR3 comprises 12 residues. In DNA form, the CDR3 reads TGTGCCAGCAGCCGAAGCGGGGGGGAGCAGTTCTTC. Amino acids: CASSRSGGEQFF.

CDR3 in DNA: TGCAGTGCTTCCGGGACAGGGGGTTTTTTCGGCAATCAGCCCCAGCATTTT. It is translated as CSASGTGGFFGNQPQHF. The gene calls are TRBV20-1 and TRBJ1-5; the match to TRBD1 covers 11 bases. Per the germline V gene, CDR1 is DFQATT and CDR2 is SNEGSKA (reference sequence). With V trimmed by 5 bases and J by 2 bases, 11 bases remained unmatched. This CDR3 is 17 amino acids long.

This clonotype was seen more than once but under ten times. The chain has TRBV20-1 and TRBJ1-2; D is unclear. The germline V and J ends were trimmed by 8 bases and 3 bases, with 7 bases remaining between them. Germline CDR1 is DFQATT and CDR2 is SNEGSKA (reference sequence). This CDR3 spans 10 amino acids. In DNA form, the CDR3 reads TGCAGTTCCTTTCACTATGGCTACACCTTC. Translation: CSSFHYGYTF.